One sample yielded the 10 T cell receptor beta chains listed below, sequenced in a study of Ad26.COV2.S vaccination and SARS-CoV-2 variants. Treatment noted: some 19 received Ad26.COV2.S at low or high dose, single or two shots; 5 received placebo; per-sample allocation not given. Collection of samples fell on day 63 after the first vaccine or placebo injection. Assay: immunoSEQ multiplex PCR; the TCRdb copy retains only in-frame clones and omits some. This table holds hundreds of thousands of clones, around nine tenths found once. Source: peripheral blood, taken in a trial of Ad26.COV2.S vaccine versus placebo. The source is a person between 18 and 60 years old who received the Ad26.COV2.S COVID-19 vaccine or a placebo.

V gene TRBV5-1 combines with J gene TRBJ2-3; 12 bases line up with TRBD2. Germline V gene sequence: CDR1 SGHRS, CDR2 YFSETQ. The CDR3 length is 16 residues. Unmatched junction bases numbered 6, after V lost 5 bases and J lost 2 bases. The DNA of the CDR3 is TGCGCCAGCAGTTCGACTAGCGGGAGTCCCACAGATACGCAGTATTTT. Encoded protein: CASSSTSGSPTDTQYF.

V gene TRBV12-3 or TRBV12-4 combines with J gene TRBJ1-2; unclear D gene. This CDR3 has 12 residues. V was clipped by 4 bases and J by 8 bases, with 11 bases between them. This CDR3 reads CASSWSPWGYTF. CDR3 nucleotide sequence: TGTGCCAGCAGTTGGAGCCCTTGGGGCTACACCTTC.

The gene calls are TRBV28 and TRBJ1-1; 10 nucleotides match TRBD1. This CDR3 is built from 14 residues. The germline gives CDR1 MDHEN, CDR2 SYDVKM. Unmatched junction bases numbered 5, after V lost 7 bases and J lost 3 bases. The CDR3 sequence: CASTWDRGYTEAFF. The CDR3 region has the DNA TGTGCCAGCACCTGGGACAGGGGATACACTGAAGCTTTCTTT.

The chain recombines TRBV28 with TRBJ1-4; TRBD1 might be the D (5 bases). The CDR3 loop spans 13 amino acids. Germline values: CDR1 MDHEN, CDR2 SYDVKM. V dropped 6 bases and J dropped 4 bases, with 9 bases sitting between them. The CDR3 DNA follows: TGTGCCAGCAGACGGGGGAATAATGAAAAACTGTTTTTT. This gives the protein CASRRGNNEKLFF.

The chain has TRBV7-2 and TRBJ2-6; the match to TRBD1 covers 7 bases. Germline V gene sequence: CDR1 SGHTA, CDR2 FQGNSA. The CDR3 runs to 17 residues. With V trimmed by 4 bases and J by 0 bases, 6 bases remained unmatched. CDR3 sequence (DNA): TGTGCCAGCAGCTATCAGGGGGTTAGCTCTGGGGCCAACGTCCTGACTTTC. Translated: CASSYQGVSSGANVLTF.

The J gene is TRBJ2-2, the V gene TRBV15, with 7 bases lining up with TRBD2. J was trimmed by 6 bases and V by 0 bases; bases with no gene match: 4. The CDR3 spans 15 residues. Germline V gene data show CDR1 as LNHNV and CDR2 as YYDKDF (reference sequence). The CDR3 sequence is CATSRDRGVAGELFF. CDR3 coding DNA: TGTGCCACCAGCAGAGATCGGGGGGTTGCCGGGGAGCTGTTTTTT.

The chain joins TRBV15 to TRBJ2-5, with a tentative D call TRBD2 (6 bases). The germline CDR1 and CDR2 sequences are LNHNV and YYDKDF (reference sequence). The CDR3 has 13 amino acids. V gave up 5 bases and J gave up 4 bases, with 11 bases separating them. The DNA of the CDR3 is TGTGCCACCAGCGCGGGGCGCACAGAGACCCAGTACTTC. Its protein product is CATSAGRTETQYF.

The chain combines TRBV9 with TRBJ2-3, with a possible D match to TRBD1 (6 bases). The CDR3 length is 13 residues. Deletions cut 10 bases from V and 0 bases from J, with 12 bases between. From germline, CDR1 is SGDLS and CDR2 YYNGEE. CDR3 protein: CASNRVSTDTQYF. CDR3 sequence (DNA): TGTGCCTCCAACAGGGTCAGCACAGATACGCAGTATTTT.

Only a few counts were recorded for this clone. The V gene is TRBV7-9, the J gene TRBJ1-1; D may be TRBD1 (5 bases). The CDR3 loop spans 14 amino acids. The V and J ends lost 4 bases and 1 base respectively, with 10 bases between them. Germline values: CDR1 SEHNR, CDR2 FQNEAQ (reference sequence). The CDR3: CASSSTTGNTEAFF. The DNA for the CDR3 is TGTGCCAGCAGCTCAACAACAGGGAACACTGAAGCTTTCTTT.

Only one count was recorded for this clone. The same CDR3 can be traced to other DNA sequences in this sample. The chain carries TRBV19 and TRBJ1-5; D uncertain. Germline V gives CDR1 LNHDA, CDR2 SQIVND (reference sequence). CDR3 length: 13 residues. V lost 1 base and J 4 bases, leaving 5 bases between the germline ends. CDR3 coding DNA: TGTGCCAGTAGTATAGGCGGTAATCAGCCCCAGCATTTT. It encodes CASSIGGNQPQHF.